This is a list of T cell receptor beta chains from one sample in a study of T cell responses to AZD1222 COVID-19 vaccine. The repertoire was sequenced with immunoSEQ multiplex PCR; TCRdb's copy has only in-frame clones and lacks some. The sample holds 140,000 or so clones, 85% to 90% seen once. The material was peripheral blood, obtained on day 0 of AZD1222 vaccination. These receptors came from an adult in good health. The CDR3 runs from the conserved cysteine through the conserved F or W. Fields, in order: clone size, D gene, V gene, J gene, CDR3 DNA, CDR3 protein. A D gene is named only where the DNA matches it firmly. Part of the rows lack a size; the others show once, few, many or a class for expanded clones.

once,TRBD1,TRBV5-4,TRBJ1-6,TGTGCCAGCAGAGATCGGGACAGGCTAAATAATTCACCCCTCCACTTT,CASRDRDRLNNSPLHF
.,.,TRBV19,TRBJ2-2,TGTGCCAGTAGGTTTTCGGCGGGGACCGGGGAGCTGTTTTTT,CASRFSAGTGELFF
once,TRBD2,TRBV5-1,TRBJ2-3,TGCGCCAGCAGCCGAACTAGCGCAGATACGCAGTATTTT,CASSRTSADTQYF
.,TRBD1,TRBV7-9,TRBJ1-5,TGTGCCAGCAGTCGGACAGGGAGCAATCAGCCCCAGCATTTT,CASSRTGSNQPQHF
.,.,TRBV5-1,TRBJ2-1,TGCGCCAGCAGCCCAGGCGTAGGGGCGTACAATGAGCAGTTCTTC,CASSPGVGAYNEQFF
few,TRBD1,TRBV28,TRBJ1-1,TGTGCCAGCAGTTGGGCGGGACAGGGGTTGACAGGGGCTGAAGCTTTCTTT,CASSWAGQGLTGAEAFF
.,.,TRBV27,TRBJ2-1,TGTGCCAGGTACTACAATGAGCAGTTCTTC,CARYYNEQFF
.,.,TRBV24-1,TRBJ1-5,TGTGCCACCAGTGATCTCGGGGAGCCCCAGCATTTT,CATSDLGEPQHF
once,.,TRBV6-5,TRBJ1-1,TGTGCCAGCAGTCCCACCTACAGGCCTAACACTGAAGCTTTCTTT,CASSPTYRPNTEAFF
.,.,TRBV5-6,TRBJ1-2,TGTGCCAGCAGCTTGGATTGGCGACAGCGAGGGGACTATGGCTACACCTTC,CASSLDWRQRGDYGYTF
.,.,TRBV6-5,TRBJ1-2,TGTGCCAGCAGCCCAGACAACTATGGCTACACCTTC,CASSPDNYGYTF
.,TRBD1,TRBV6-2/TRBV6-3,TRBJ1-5,TGTGCCAGCAGCTGGGGGACAGGGGGATTTCAGCCCCAGCATTTT,CASSWGTGGFQPQHF
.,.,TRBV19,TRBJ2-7,TGTGCCAGTAGTTTGGTTGGCTCCTACGAGCAGTACTTC,CASSLVGSYEQYF
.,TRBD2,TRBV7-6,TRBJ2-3,TGTGCCAGCAGCTTATCGGCTAGCGGGGGGTCGGGAGATACGCAGTATTTT,CASSLSASGGSGDTQYF
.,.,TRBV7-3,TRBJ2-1,TGTGCCAGCAGCTTGGGGACCCGATTTAATCGTAACAATGAGCAGTTCTTC,CASSLGTRFNRNNEQFF